The 21 T cell receptor beta chains below were found in one sample sequenced in a study of T cell repertoires in cytomegalovirus infection. These receptors have no known antigen. MiXCR, run by TCRdb on the reads, gives a single entry per CDR3 protein. This sample has tens of thousands of distinct CDR3 sequences, with roughly 22% found just once. The sample comprised PBMCs, sequenced either directly or after in vitro stimulation (not recorded which). These receptors all stem from a human donor in good health (CMV status not recorded). Some clones in this sample may be carry-over from other donors' samples.

Many counts were recorded for this clonotype. The V call is TRBV6-6, the J call TRBJ2-3, with 9 bases aligning to TRBD2. Germline CDR1 and CDR2: MNHNY and SVGAGI (reference sequence). The CDR3 consists of 17 residues. The trim removed 2 bases at V and 2 bases at J, leaving 8 bases unmatched. The CDR3 sequence is CASSYGFAGGPTDTQYF. As DNA, the CDR3 is TGTGCCAGCAGTTACGGTTTCGCGGGAGGGCCCACAGATACGCAGTATTTT.

This chain connects TRBV11-2 to TRBJ1-2; TRBD1 matches at 7 bases. Germline V CDR1 and CDR2: SGHAT, FQNNGV. This CDR3 contains 15 residues. Germline trimming cut 1 base from V and 4 bases from J; bases unmatched to any gene: 6. CDR3 residues: CASSLARDSPYGYTF. The DNA of the CDR3 is TGTGCCAGCAGCTTAGCTCGGGACAGCCCCTATGGCTACACCTTC.

This chain joins TRBV7-9 and TRBJ1-5; D not resolved. This CDR3 is built from 14 residues. The V end lost 5 bases, the J end lost 6 bases, and 14 bases lay between the germline ends. Germline CDR1 SEHNR, CDR2 FQNEAQ (reference sequence). The CDR3 region is CASSPLGLSQPQHF. DNA for the CDR3: TGTGCCAGCAGCCCCCTGGGCCTGAGTCAGCCCCAGCATTTT.

This clonotype has at least ten counts. The genes are TRBV7-2 and TRBJ2-7, with 11 bases that match TRBD2. The V gene end was trimmed by 0 bases and the J gene end by 3 bases; junction bases not matched to a gene: 4. This CDR3 comprises 16 residues. The germline gives CDR1 SGHTA, CDR2 FQGNSA. Written as DNA, the CDR3 is TGTGCCAGCAGCTTAGCTCCGGGACTAGCGGTCTACGAGCAGTACTTC. Its translation is CASSLAPGLAVYEQYF.

The chain couples TRBV2 to TRBJ2-3, with 10 bases fitting TRBD2. Germline CDR1 is SNHLY and CDR2 is FYNNEI. This CDR3 comprises 17 residues. V was pared by 6 bases and J by 8 bases, with 17 bases of the junction left unmatched. CDR3: CASSLQTPAGGAGTQYF. Here the CDR3 DNA reads TGTGCCAGCAGCCTACAGACCCCAGCGGGGGGGGCGGGTACGCAGTATTTT.

This clonotype has a handful of counts. The chain recombines TRBV11-2 with TRBJ2-3, with 7 bases aligning to TRBD2. The CDR3 totals 16 residues. Trimming took 1 base from V and 0 from J; bases not matched to a gene: 4. CDR1 is SGHAT, CDR2 FQNNGV, per germline. The CDR3 nucleotides read TGTGCCAGCAGCTTAGGCTCTAGCGGAAGCACAGATACGCAGTATTTT. It translates to CASSLGSSGSTDTQYF.

This chain uses TRBV5-4 with TRBJ1-2; D ambiguous. CDR1 SGHNT and CDR2 YYREEE come from the germline V gene (reference sequence). Trimming stripped 2 bases from V and 13 bases from J, with 36 bases between. This CDR3 spans 19 amino acids. This chain's CDR3 is CASSLGPPVTHFQRRLGTF. The CDR3 DNA reads as TGTGCCAGCAGCTTAGGGCCGCCAGTAACCCACTTCCAACGACGTCTTGGCACCTTC.

The chain employs TRBV6-2 or TRBV6-3 and TRBJ2-7; 7 nucleotides agree with TRBD1. The CDR3 has 14 residues. The germline V gene encodes CDR1 MNHEY and CDR2 SVGEGT. V was pared by 7 bases and J by 6 bases, with 12 bases of the junction left unmatched. CDR3 DNA sequence: TGTGCCAGCAATGTGGGACAGATTAGTCGCGAGCAGTACTTC. It encodes CASNVGQISREQYF.

The rearrangement joins TRBV5-8 to TRBJ2-3; TRBD1 is a possible D gene (6 bases). Germline V gene sequence: CDR1 SGHTS, CDR2 YDEGEE. CDR3 size: 14 residues. V shed 0 bases and J shed 7 bases, with 12 bases lying between them. DNA of the CDR3: TGTGCCAGCAGCTTGGCCTCCAGGGGAAATACGCAGTATTTT. Its translation is CASSLASRGNTQYF.

V gene TRBV27 combines with J gene TRBJ2-1; TRBD2 is a possible D gene (5 bases). Trimming took off 6 bases at V and 5 bases at J, with 20 bases between the two ends. The CDR3 has 16 residues. Germline V gives CDR1 MNHEY, CDR2 SMNVEV (reference sequence). For the CDR3, the DNA is TGTGCCAGCAGCCAAGAAATGGGAGACTACAACAATGAGCAGTTCTTC. Amino acids: CASSQEMGDYNNEQFF.

This clonotype was counted ten times or more. The chain couples TRBV12-3 or TRBV12-4 to TRBJ1-3, with 8 bases identical to TRBD1. The CDR3 sequence is 15 residues long. V shed 3 bases and J 2 bases; nucleotides not matched to a gene: 3. CDR3 nucleotides: TGTGCCAGCAGTTTTGGACAGGGTCCTGGAAACACCATATATTTT. Its translation: CASSFGQGPGNTIYF.

This clonotype has ten or more counts. V and J are TRBV28 and TRBJ1-2; 8 positions agree with TRBD1. This CDR3 contains 14 residues. V shed 3 bases and J 8 bases; nucleotides not matched to a gene: 8. Germline V gene lookup returns CDR1 MDHEN and CDR2 SYDVKM. The CDR3 protein is CASSFSDRVLGYTF. The DNA for the CDR3 is TGTGCCAGCAGTTTCTCGGACAGGGTGTTGGGCTACACCTTC.

There are a few counts of this clonotype. The CDR3 spells CASSTLAFSGANVLTF. The CDR3 DNA follows: TGTGCCAGCAGTACCCTGGCCTTCTCTGGGGCCAACGTCCTGACTTTC. The V call is TRBV27, the J call TRBJ2-6; D ambiguous. CDR1 is MNHEY and CDR2 is SMNVEV in the germline V gene (reference sequence). The CDR3 runs to 16 residues. The V gene lost 5 bases and the J gene lost 0 bases, with 11 bases spanning the gap.

This clonotype was detected only a few times. The CDR3 region has the DNA TGTGCCAGCAGTTACTCGGAGGGGGCACAGCCCCAGCATTTT. Translating it yields CASSYSEGAQPQHF. The gene calls are TRBV6-5 and TRBJ1-5; TRBD1 matches 7 bases. V lost 0 bases and J lost 7; bases outside the gene matches: 3. Germline V gene data show CDR1 as MNHEY and CDR2 as SVGAGI. There are 14 residues in the CDR3.

This clonotype was counted between two and nine times. The chain links TRBV10-3 to TRBJ2-2, with a tentative D call TRBD1 (6 bases). The CDR3 is 15 residues long. Germline CDR1 reads ENHRY; CDR2 reads SYGVKD. The V end was cut by 3 bases, the J end by 3 bases, with 11 bases between. CDR3 region: CAISDRGSDTGELFF. Here the CDR3 DNA reads TGTGCCATCAGTGATAGGGGGTCGGACACCGGGGAGCTGTTTTTT.

This clonotype was detected a few times. The chain recombines TRBV14 with TRBJ1-1; D not resolved. This CDR3 contains 13 residues. The ends were cut back, 1 base at V and 1 base at J, with 4 bases in the middle. Germline values: CDR1 SGHDN, CDR2 FVKESK. This CDR3 is CASSQVWNTEAFF. Written as DNA, the CDR3 is TGTGCCAGCAGCCAAGTCTGGAACACTGAAGCTTTCTTT.

The chain links TRBV7-8 to TRBJ2-3, with 9 bases fitting TRBD1. The germline gives CDR1 SGHVS, CDR2 FQNEAQ. Unmatched junction bases numbered 12, after V lost 4 bases and J lost 7 bases. The CDR3 runs 16 residues. The CDR3 coding sequence is TGTGCCAGCAGCTACCCCGGGACAGGGAGAGGTTATACGCAGTATTTT. Translated: CASSYPGTGRGYTQYF.

This clonotype appeared a few times. The chain is built from TRBV10-3 and TRBJ2-1; the match to TRBD2 covers 12 bases. Germline V gene sequence: CDR1 ENHRY, CDR2 SYGVKD. J lost 0 bases, V lost 2 bases, and 5 bases had no gene match. The length of the CDR3 is 18 residues. The CDR3: CAISEGLAGNSSYNEQFF. CDR3 DNA sequence: TGTGCCATCAGTGAGGGACTAGCGGGAAACTCCTCCTACAATGAGCAGTTCTTC.

This clonotype was recorded at least ten times. The chain joins TRBV19 to TRBJ1-6, with 11 bases lining up with TRBD1. The CDR3 covers 15 residues. The germline CDR1 and CDR2 sequences are LNHDA and SQIVND (reference sequence). J was trimmed by 10 bases and V by 6 bases; bases with no gene match: 8. The CDR3 nucleotides read TGTGCCAGTAGGGGATGGACAGGGGGCGCGTCACCCCTCCACTTT. This sequence encodes CASRGWTGGASPLHF.

The CDR3 region has the DNA TGTGCCAGCAGTCCACTAGCGGGGGGCACAGATACGCAGTATTTT. Protein: CASSPLAGGTDTQYF. The chain combines TRBV27 with TRBJ2-3; 11 bases are shared with TRBD2. After removal of 5 bases from V and 1 base from J, the junction contained 2 bases not matched to a gene. The CDR3 runs to 15 residues. Germline CDR1 is MNHEY and CDR2 is SMNVEV (reference sequence).

This clonotype has ten or more counts. The V call is TRBV28, the J call TRBJ2-3; 7 bases align to TRBD2. CDR3 length: 15 residues. The trim removed 6 bases at V and 3 bases at J, leaving 9 bases unmatched. Germline V gene sequence: CDR1 MDHEN, CDR2 SYDVKM. CDR3 nucleotides: TGTGCCAGCAGGGACCGGGACTATTCAACAGATACGCAGTATTTT. Translation: CASRDRDYSTDTQYF.